Sequencing of this T cell receptor beta chain was carried out in a study of identical twins. MiXCR was run by TCRdb on the 5' RACE reads, yielding one entry per CDR3 protein. The sample carries under 900,000 distinct CDR3 sequences, 18% recorded once. This clonotype was found a few times. V lost 5 bases to trimming and J lost 3 bases, with 10 bases between them. CDR3 length: 14 amino acids. Separately, the same data were catalogued under a study of T cells expressing NK-cell markers.

The rearrangement uses TRBV12-3 or TRBV12-4 and TRBJ2-2; D gene ambiguous. Sample: PBMCs. The receptor comes from a woman aged 18-29 years in good health. CDR3 sequence (DNA): TGTGCCAGCAGTCCCCACGGAGACACCGGGGAGCTGTTTTTT. This sequence encodes CASSPHGDTGELFF.